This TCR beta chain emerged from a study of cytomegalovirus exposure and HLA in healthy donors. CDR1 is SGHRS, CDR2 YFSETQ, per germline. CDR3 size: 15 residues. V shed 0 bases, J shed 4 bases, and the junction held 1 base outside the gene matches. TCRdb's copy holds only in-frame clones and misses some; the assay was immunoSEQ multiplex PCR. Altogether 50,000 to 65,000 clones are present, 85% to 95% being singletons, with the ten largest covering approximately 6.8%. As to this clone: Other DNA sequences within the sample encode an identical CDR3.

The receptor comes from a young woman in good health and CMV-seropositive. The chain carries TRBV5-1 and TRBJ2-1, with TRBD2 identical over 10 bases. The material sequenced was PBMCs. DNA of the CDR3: TGCGCCAGCAGCTTGGCACTAGCGGGATACAATGAGCAGTTCTTC. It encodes CASSLALAGYNEQFF.